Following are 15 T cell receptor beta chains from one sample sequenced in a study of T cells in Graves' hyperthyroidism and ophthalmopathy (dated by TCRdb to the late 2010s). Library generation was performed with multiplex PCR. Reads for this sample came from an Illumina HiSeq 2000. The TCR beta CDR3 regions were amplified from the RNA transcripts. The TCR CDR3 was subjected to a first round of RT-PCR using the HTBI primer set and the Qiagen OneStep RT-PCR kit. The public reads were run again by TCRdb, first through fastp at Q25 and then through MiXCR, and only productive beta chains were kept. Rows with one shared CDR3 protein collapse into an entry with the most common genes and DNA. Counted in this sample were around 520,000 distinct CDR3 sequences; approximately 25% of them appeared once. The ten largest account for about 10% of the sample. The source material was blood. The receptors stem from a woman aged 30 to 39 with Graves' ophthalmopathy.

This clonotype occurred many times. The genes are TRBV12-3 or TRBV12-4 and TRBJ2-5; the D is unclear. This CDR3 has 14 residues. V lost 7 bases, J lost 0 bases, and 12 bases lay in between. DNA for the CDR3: TGTGCCAGCAATCCCAACTTGGACCAAGAGACCCAGTACTTC. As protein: CASNPNLDQETQYF.

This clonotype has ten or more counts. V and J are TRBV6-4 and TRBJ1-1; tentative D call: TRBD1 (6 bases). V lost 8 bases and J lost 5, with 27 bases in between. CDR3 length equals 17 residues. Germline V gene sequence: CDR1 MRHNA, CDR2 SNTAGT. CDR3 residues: CASCSTGITKPRTEAFF. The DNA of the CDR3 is TGTGCCAGCTGTAGCACAGGGATCACAAAGCCGAGGACTGAAGCTTTCTTT.

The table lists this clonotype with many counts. CDR3 in amino acids: CASSYGSGENTGELFF. The CDR3 nucleotides read TGTGCCAGCAGTTACGGGTCAGGGGAGAACACCGGGGAGCTGTTTTTT. The V gene is TRBV6-2 or TRBV6-3, the J gene TRBJ2-2, with a possible D match to TRBD1 (6 bases). V lost 2 bases and J 1 base, leaving 11 bases between the germline ends. This CDR3 contains 16 residues. Germline loops: CDR1 MNHEY, CDR2 SVGEGT.

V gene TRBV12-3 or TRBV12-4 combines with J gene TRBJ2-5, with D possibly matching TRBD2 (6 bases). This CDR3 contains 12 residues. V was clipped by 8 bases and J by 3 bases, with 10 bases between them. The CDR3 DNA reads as TGTGCCAGCGGATGGAGGGAAGAGACCCAGTACTTC. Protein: CASGWREETQYF.

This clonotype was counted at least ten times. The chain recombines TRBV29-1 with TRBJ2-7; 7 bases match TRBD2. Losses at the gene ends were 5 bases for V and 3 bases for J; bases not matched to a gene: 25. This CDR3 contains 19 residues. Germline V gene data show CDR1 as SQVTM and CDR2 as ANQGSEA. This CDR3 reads CSVPFVTETLPRDYYEQYF. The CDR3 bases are TGCAGCGTTCCCTTCGTGACAGAAACGCTACCCCGGGACTACTACGAGCAGTACTTC.

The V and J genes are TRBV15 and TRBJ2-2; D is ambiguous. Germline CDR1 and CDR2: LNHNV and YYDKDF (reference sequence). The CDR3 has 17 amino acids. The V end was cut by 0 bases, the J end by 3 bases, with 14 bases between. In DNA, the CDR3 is TGTGCCACCAGCAGAGAGGGTGAGACCCAACACACCGGGGAGCTGTTTTTT. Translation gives CATSREGETQHTGELFF.

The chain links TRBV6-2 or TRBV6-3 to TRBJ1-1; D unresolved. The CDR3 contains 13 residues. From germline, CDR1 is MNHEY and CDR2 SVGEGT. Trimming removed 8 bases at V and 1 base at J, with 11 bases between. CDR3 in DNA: TGTGCCAGCCAACCCGTGGGGAACACTGAAGCTTTCTTT. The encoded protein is CASQPVGNTEAFF.

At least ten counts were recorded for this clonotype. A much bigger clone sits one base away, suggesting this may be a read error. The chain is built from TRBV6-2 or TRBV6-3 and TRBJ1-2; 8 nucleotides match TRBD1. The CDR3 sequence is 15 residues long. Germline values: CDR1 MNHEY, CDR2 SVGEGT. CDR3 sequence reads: CASVTTGQGLYGHTF. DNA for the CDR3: TGTGCCAGCGTTACAACCGGACAGGGACTCTATGGCCACACCTTC.

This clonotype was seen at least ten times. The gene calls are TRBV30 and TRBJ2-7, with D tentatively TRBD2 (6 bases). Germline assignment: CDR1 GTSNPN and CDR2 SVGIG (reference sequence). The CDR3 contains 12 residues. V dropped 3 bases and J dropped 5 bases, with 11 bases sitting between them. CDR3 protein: CAWSEEGNEQYF. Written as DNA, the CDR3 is TGTGCCTGGAGCGAGGAGGGAAACGAGCAGTACTTC.

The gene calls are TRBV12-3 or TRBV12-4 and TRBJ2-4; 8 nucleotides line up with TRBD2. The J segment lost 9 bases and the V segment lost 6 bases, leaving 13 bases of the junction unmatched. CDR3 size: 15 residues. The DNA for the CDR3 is TGTGCCAGCAGCCTTAGAGGACTAGCCCGCGGCATTCAGTACTTC. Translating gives CASSLRGLARGIQYF.

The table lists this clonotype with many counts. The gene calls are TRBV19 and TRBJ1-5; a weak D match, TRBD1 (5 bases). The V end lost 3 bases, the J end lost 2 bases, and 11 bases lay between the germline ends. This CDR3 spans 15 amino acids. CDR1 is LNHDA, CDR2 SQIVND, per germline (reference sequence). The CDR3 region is CASSITGPGNQPQHF. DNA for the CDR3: TGTGCCAGTAGTATTACGGGGCCAGGCAATCAGCCCCAGCATTTT. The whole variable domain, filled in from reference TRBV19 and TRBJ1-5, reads DGGITQSPKYLFRKEGQNVTLSCEQNLNHDAMYWYRQDPGQGLRLIYYSQIVNDFQKGDIAEGYSVSREKKESFPLTVTSAQKNPTAFYLCASSITGPGNQPQHFGDGTRLSIL.

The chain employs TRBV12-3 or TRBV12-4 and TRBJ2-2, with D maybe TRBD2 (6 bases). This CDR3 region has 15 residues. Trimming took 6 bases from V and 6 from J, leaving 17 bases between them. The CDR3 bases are TGTGCCAGCAGCCTCAAGGGAGGAGGGCCCGGGGAGCTGTTTTTT. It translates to CASSLKGGGPGELFF.

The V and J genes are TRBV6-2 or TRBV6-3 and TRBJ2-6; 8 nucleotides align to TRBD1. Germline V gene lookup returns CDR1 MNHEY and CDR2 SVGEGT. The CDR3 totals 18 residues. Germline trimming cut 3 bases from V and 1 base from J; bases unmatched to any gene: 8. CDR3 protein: CASSYWTGLASGANVLTF. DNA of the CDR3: TGTGCCAGCAGTTATTGGACAGGGCTCGCGTCTGGGGCCAACGTCCTGACTTTC.

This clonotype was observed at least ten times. The CDR3 nucleotides read TGCAGTGCTAGAGATGCTATCGTCAGGACGGGAATGTTCTACGAGCAGTACTTC. This codes for CSARDAIVRTGMFYEQYF. V gene TRBV20-1 combines with J gene TRBJ2-7; D may be TRBD2 (5 bases). Germline CDR1 reads DFQATT; CDR2 reads SNEGSKA (reference sequence). The length of the CDR3 is 18 residues. Trimming cost V 0 bases and J 3 bases, with 24 bases left between them.

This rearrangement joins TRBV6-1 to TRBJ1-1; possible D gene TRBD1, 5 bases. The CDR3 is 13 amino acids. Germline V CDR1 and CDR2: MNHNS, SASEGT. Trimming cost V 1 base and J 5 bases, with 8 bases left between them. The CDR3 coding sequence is TGTGCCAGCAGTGAAGGTTGGGGGACTGAAGCTTTCTTT. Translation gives CASSEGWGTEAFF.